One and the same sample provided the 6 T cell receptor beta chains below, sequenced in a study of T-cell reconstitution after alpha-beta-depleted transplantation in children. Researchers prepared the TCRbeta library using unique molecular identifiers, the study reports. TCRdb itself ran the PCR reads through MiXCR, one entry per CDR3 protein. The table records hundreds of thousands of distinct CDR3 sequences, about a tenth of them present only once. Sequenced material: PBMCs, taken before TCRalphabeta/CD19-depleted stem cell transplant. These receptors all come from a child younger than two with acute myeloid leukemia, due to receive a stem cell transplant.

DNA for the CDR3: TGTGCCAGCAGCCAACAGGGGCCCTACGAGCAGTACTTC. It is translated as CASSQQGPYEQYF. The chain combines TRBV5-4 with TRBJ2-7; 7 nucleotides match TRBD1. Germline V gene sequence: CDR1 SGHNT, CDR2 YYREEE (reference sequence). J gave up 2 bases and V 4 bases, and 3 bases lay outside the gene matches. This CDR3 spans 13 amino acids.

As concerns this clonotype: This sequence may be a read error, since a much larger clone differs from it by one base. The V gene is TRBV4-2, the J gene TRBJ1-2; TRBD1 might be the D (6 bases). The CDR3 sequence is 13 residues long. Germline V gene data show CDR1 as LGHNA and CDR2 as YNFKEQ. CDR3 loop: CASSQGQDYGYPF. The CDR3 DNA follows: TGTGCCAGCAGCCAAGGACAGGACTATGGCTACCCCTTC.

This clonotype appeared many times. V is TRBV3-1 and J is TRBJ2-3; no clear D. Per the germline V gene, CDR1 is LGHDT and CDR2 is YNNKEL (reference sequence). There are 16 residues in the CDR3. With 0 bases removed from V and 4 bases from J, the gap between germline ends came to 14 bases. CDR3 sequence: CASSQDLARLADTQYF. The CDR3 region has the DNA TGTGCCAGCAGCCAAGATCTGGCGAGACTGGCAGATACGCAGTATTTT.

The chain combines TRBV29-1 with TRBJ1-5; TRBD1 might be the D (6 bases). Trimming cost V 5 bases and J 5 bases, with 13 bases left between them. Germline assignment: CDR1 SQVTM and CDR2 ANQGSEA. The CDR3 covers 13 residues. CDR3 loop: CSVRTGIDQPQHF. CDR3 nucleotide sequence: TGCAGCGTTCGAACAGGGATAGATCAGCCCCAGCATTTT. Based on the CDR3 plus reference TRBV29-1 and TRBJ1-5, the full variable domain is SAVISQKPSRDICQRGTSLTIQCQVDSQVTMMFWYRQQPGQSLTLIATANQGSEATYESGFVIDKFPISRPNLTFSTLTVSNMSPEDSSIYLCSVRTGIDQPQHFGDGTRLSIL.

This clonotype was observed many times. The chain is built from TRBV5-6 and TRBJ2-1; D uncertain. The CDR3 runs to 15 residues. The V gene lost 2 bases and the J gene lost 4 bases, with 13 bases spanning the gap. The germline V gene has CDR1 SGHDT and CDR2 YYEEEE. CDR3 DNA sequence: TGTGCCAGCAGCTTAAGTGGCCCTCGTTACAATGAGCAGTTCTTC. Translated: CASSLSGPRYNEQFF.

This clonotype was observed many times. The chain links TRBV7-6 to TRBJ1-2, with TRBD1 matching 7 bases. Per the germline V gene, CDR1 is SGHVS and CDR2 is FNYEAQ. This CDR3 spans 13 amino acids. V dropped 5 bases and J dropped 8; count of bases not matched to a gene: 8. The CDR3, as DNA: TGTGCCAGCAGCCAGAAGACAGGGACCGGCTACACCTTC. Its translation: CASSQKTGTGYTF.